Given below is one T cell receptor beta chain in context. Its antigen is currently unknown. V lost 2 bases to trimming and J lost 4 bases, with 12 bases between them. The CDR3 consists of 15 residues. CDR1 is LGHDT and CDR2 is YNNKEL in the germline V gene (reference sequence). Generated by immunoSEQ multiplex PCR, the TCRdb table keeps only in-frame clones and is missing some. The profile shows about 120,000 clones, over 75% of them singletons. This specimen belongs to a study of T cell responses to AZD1222 COVID-19 vaccine. Study-wide findings and caveats: Two doses of AZD1222 preceded a rise in Spike-specific TCR breadth and depth.

The clonotype originates from an adult in good health. The V call is TRBV3-1 (or the pseudogene TRBV3-2), the J call TRBJ1-3, with D possibly being TRBD1 (6 bases). The source material was peripheral blood, sampled on day 0 of AZD1222 vaccination. The CDR3 DNA is TGTGCCAGCAGCCAACCTGCAGGGGACGGAAACACCATATATTTT. It yields the protein CASSQPAGDGNTIYF.